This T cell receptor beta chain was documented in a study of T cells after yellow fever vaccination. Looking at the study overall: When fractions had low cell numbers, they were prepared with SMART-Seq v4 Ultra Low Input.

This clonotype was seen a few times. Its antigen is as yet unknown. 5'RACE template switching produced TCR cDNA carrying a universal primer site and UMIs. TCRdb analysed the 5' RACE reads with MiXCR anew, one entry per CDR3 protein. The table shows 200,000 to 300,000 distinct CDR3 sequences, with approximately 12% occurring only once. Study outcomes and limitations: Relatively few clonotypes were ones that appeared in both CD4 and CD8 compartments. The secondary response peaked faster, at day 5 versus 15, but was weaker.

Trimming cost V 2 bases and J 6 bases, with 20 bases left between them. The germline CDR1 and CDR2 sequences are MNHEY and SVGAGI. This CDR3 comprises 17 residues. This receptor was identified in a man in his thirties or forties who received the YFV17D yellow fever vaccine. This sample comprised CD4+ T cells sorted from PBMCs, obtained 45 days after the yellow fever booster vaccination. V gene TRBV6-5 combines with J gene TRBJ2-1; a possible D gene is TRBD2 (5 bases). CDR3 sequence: CASSYGRGSGSGNEQFF. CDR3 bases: TGTGCCAGCAGTTACGGGCGCGGATCGGGGTCAGGCAATGAGCAGTTCTTC.